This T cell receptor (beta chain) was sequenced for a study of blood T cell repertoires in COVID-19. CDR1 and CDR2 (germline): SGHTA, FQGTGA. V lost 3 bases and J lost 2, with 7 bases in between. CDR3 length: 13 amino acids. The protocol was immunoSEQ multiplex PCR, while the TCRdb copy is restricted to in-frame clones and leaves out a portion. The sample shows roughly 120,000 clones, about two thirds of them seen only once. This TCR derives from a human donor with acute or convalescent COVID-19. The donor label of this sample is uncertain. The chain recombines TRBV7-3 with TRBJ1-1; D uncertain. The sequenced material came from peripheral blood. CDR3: CASSLSLNTEAFF. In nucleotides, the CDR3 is TGTGCCAGCAGCTTGTCACTTAACACTGAAGCTTTCTTT.